Presented here are 23 T cell receptor beta chains from one specimen sequenced in a study of monozygotic twins with inflammatory bowel disease. TCRdb derives one entry per CDR3 protein from the 5' RACE reads, leaving out DNA. Its clone listing holds about 350,000 distinct CDR3 sequences. Specimen: blood. The receptors stem from a human donor with ulcerative colitis or Crohn's disease, or a healthy co-twin of an affected twin (not recorded which).

CDR3 residues: CASSSRRTRTEAFF. The rearrangement joins TRBV7-9 to TRBJ1-1. Germline loops: CDR1 SEHNR, CDR2 FQNEAQ (reference sequence). This CDR3 has 14 amino acids.

This chain joins TRBV4-1 and TRBJ2-2; TCRdb's D call, TRBD2, is unchecked because there is no DNA. The CDR3 spans 16 residues. The germline CDR1 and CDR2 sequences are MGHRA and YSYEKL. The CDR3 reads CASSQRLAGSTGELFF.

The CDR3 here is CASSEGSEDGYTF. The chain couples TRBV19 to TRBJ1-2. Germline assignment: CDR1 LNHDA and CDR2 SQIVND (reference sequence). The CDR3 length is 13 residues.

The V and J genes are TRBV20-1 and TRBJ2-7; the D call from TCRdb, TRBD2, cannot be confirmed without DNA. CDR3 length: 14 residues. Germline V gene data show CDR1 as DFQATT and CDR2 as SNEGSKA (reference sequence). The CDR3 protein is CSAFTGTRPTEQYF.

The CDR3 loop is CSAAGSTDTQYF. This chain links TRBV20-1 with TRBJ2-3; lacking DNA, the TRBD2 call made by TCRdb goes unchecked. Germline CDR1 reads DFQATT; CDR2 reads SNEGSKA (reference sequence). The CDR3 contains 12 residues.

The rearrangement links TRBV2 to TRBJ2-5. Germline V lookup: CDR1 SNHLY, CDR2 FYNNEI. The CDR3 totals 12 residues. The CDR3 sequence is CASSEALQTQYF. Variable domain in full (rest from reference TRBV2 and TRBJ2-5): EPEVTQTPSHQVTQMGQEVILRCVPISNHLYFYWYRQILGQKVEFLVSFYNNEISEKSEIFDDQFSVERPDGSNFTLKIRSTKLEDSAMYFCASSEALQTQYFGPGTRLLVL.

The rearrangement joins TRBV10-1 to TRBJ2-1. CDR1 and CDR2 (germline): WNHNN, SYGVQD (reference sequence). The CDR3 consists of 12 residues. CDR3 sequence: CASSEFNNEQFF.

The gene calls are TRBV27 and TRBJ2-1; checking the TCRdb D call of TRBD1 is not possible without DNA. Germline values: CDR1 MNHEY, CDR2 SMNVEV (reference sequence). The CDR3 loop spans 12 amino acids. The CDR3 loop is CASSYTTGGEFF.

The CDR3 here is CASSLIGTGGYGEQFF. The genes are TRBV27 and TRBJ2-1; TCRdb names TRBD1, which stays unverified in the absence of DNA. There are 16 residues in the CDR3. Germline CDR1 MNHEY, CDR2 SMNVEV (reference sequence).

The chain links TRBV6-1 to TRBJ2-1; without DNA, the TCRdb call of TRBD1 cannot be checked. The V gene's germline CDR1 is MNHNS and CDR2 SASEGT. The CDR3 spans 15 residues. CDR3 sequence: CASSEIKGMSPSRFF.

V gene TRBV29-1 combines with J gene TRBJ1-5; TCRdb selects TRBD1, and the lack of DNA leaves this call unchecked. CDR1 and CDR2 from the germline V gene are SQVTM and ANQGSEA. The CDR3 spans 13 residues. CDR3 sequence: CSVGTGVNQPQHF.

The chain recombines TRBV6-5 with TRBJ1-3; TCRdb indicates TRBD1, and absent DNA this call remains unverified. CDR3 size: 19 residues. Germline CDR1 and CDR2: MNHEY and SVGAGI. CDR3 residues: CASSYSIPTGGLSMNTIYF.

The chain carries TRBV5-1 and TRBJ2-5; lacking DNA, the TRBD1 call made by TCRdb goes unchecked. The germline CDR1 and CDR2 sequences are SGHRS and YFSETQ. The CDR3 is 13 amino acids. The CDR3: CASSTGTWETQYF.

This chain connects TRBV12-3 or TRBV12-4 to TRBJ2-3. This CDR3 contains 14 residues. The CDR3 loop is CAILPFENTDTQYF.

The gene calls are TRBV6-5 and TRBJ2-2. The CDR3 loop spans 14 amino acids. Germline V lookup: CDR1 MNHEY, CDR2 SVGAGI. CDR3 loop: CASSYSGLTGELFF.

This sequence joins TRBV20-1 and TRBJ1-4; TCRdb proposes TRBD1, but this gene call is untestable without DNA. CDR1 and CDR2 from the germline V gene are DFQATT and SNEGSKA (reference sequence). This CDR3 is 14 amino acids long. This chain's CDR3 is CSARDVRGQGKLFF.

The chain couples TRBV12-3 or TRBV12-4 to TRBJ2-1; TCRdb indicates TRBD1, and absent DNA this call remains unverified. The CDR3 runs 13 residues. The CDR3 spells CASQNWDSNEQFF.

This rearrangement joins TRBV5-1 to TRBJ2-7. The germline gives CDR1 SGHRS, CDR2 YFSETQ. The CDR3 runs to 14 residues. CDR3 sequence reads: CASSSDKPTYEQYF.

This chain connects TRBV12-3 or TRBV12-4 to TRBJ2-5; lacking DNA, the TRBD1 call made by TCRdb goes unchecked. This CDR3 is built from 15 residues. CDR3 amino acids: CASSYTGTEQETQYF.

V usage is TRBV7-9 and J usage is TRBJ2-1; TCRdb's D call, TRBD1, is unchecked because there is no DNA. Germline V lookup: CDR1 SEHNR, CDR2 FQNEAQ (reference sequence). CDR3 length: 13 residues. CDR3: CASSHRGSFEQFF. Combining the CDR3 with reference TRBV7-9 and TRBJ2-1 gives the whole variable domain DTGVSQNPRHKITKRGQNVTFRCDPISEHNRLYWYRQTLGQGPEFLTYFQNEAQLEKSRLLSDRFSAERPKGSFSTLEIQRTEQGDSAMYLCASSHRGSFEQFFGPGTRLTVL.

This sequence joins TRBV20-1 and TRBJ2-1; the TCRdb call, TRBD2, lacks DNA for checking. Germline assignment: CDR1 DFQATT and CDR2 SNEGSKA (reference sequence). The CDR3 totals 14 residues. The chain's CDR3 is CSARTSENYNEQFF.

This chain connects TRBV12-3 or TRBV12-4 to TRBJ2-3; no DNA is available, so the TRBD2 call from TCRdb remains unchecked. The CDR3 is made up of 16 amino acids. The CDR3: CASSFSLAGGEDTQYF.

The rearrangement joins TRBV4-1 to TRBJ2-7; the TCRdb D gene call, TRBD2, has no DNA to confirm it. The CDR3 is made up of 16 amino acids. Germline values: CDR1 MGHRA, CDR2 YSYEKL. The CDR3 is CASSRNGLAGDHEQYF.